Shown below are 12 T cell receptor beta chains from a single sample sequenced in a study of blood T cell repertoires in COVID-19. Profiling relied on immunoSEQ multiplex PCR, and the TCRdb table lists in-frame clones only, not all of them. The top ten hold 1.4% to 1.5% of the sample, which has 250,000 to 350,000 clones, approximately 84% seen once. The source material was peripheral blood. These receptors were collected from a human donor with COVID-19, enrolled during active disease. The donor label of this sample is uncertain.

This sequence joins TRBV5-1 and TRBJ2-3; perhaps TRBD1 as D (5 bases). The germline V gene encodes CDR1 SGHRS and CDR2 YFSETQ. There are 14 residues in the CDR3. The ends were cut back, 1 base at V and 2 bases at J, with 8 bases in the middle. The CDR3 DNA is TGCGCCAGCAGCTTGCGACAGACCACAGATACGCAGTATTTT. Translation gives CASSLRQTTDTQYF. Looking up the rest from reference TRBV5-1 and TRBJ2-3 gives the full variable domain: KAGVTQTPRYLIKTRGQQVTLSCSPISGHRSVSWYQQTPGQGLQFLFEYFSETQRNKGNFPGRFSGRQFSNSRSEMNVSTLELGDSALYLCASSLRQTTDTQYFGPGTRLTVL.

V and J are TRBV5-1 and TRBJ1-1; no clear D gene. The CDR3 consists of 12 residues. The germline V and J ends were trimmed by 2 bases and 0 bases, with 2 bases remaining between them. In germline, CDR1 is SGHRS, CDR2 YFSETQ. The CDR3 DNA reads as TGCGCCAGCAGCTTTATGAACACTGAAGCTTTCTTT. It encodes CASSFMNTEAFF. The full variable domain, rest sourced from reference TRBV5-1 and TRBJ1-1, is KAGVTQTPRYLIKTRGQQVTLSCSPISGHRSVSWYQQTPGQGLQFLFEYFSETQRNKGNFPGRFSGRQFSNSRSEMNVSTLELGDSALYLCASSFMNTEAFFGQGTRLTVV.

The chain uses TRBV24-1 and TRBJ2-7; weak D call: TRBD1 (6 bases). The germline V gene encodes CDR1 KGHDR and CDR2 SFDVKD. This CDR3 contains 15 residues. Trimming shortened V by 1 base and J by 1 base, and 10 bases separated the two germline ends. CDR3 coding DNA: TGTGCCACCAGTGATTTAACCACAGGGTCCTACGAGCAGTACTTC. The encoded protein is CATSDLTTGSYEQYF.

The chain carries TRBV5-5 and TRBJ1-5; D is ambiguous. Trimming shortened V by 4 bases and J by 1 base, and 18 bases separated the two germline ends. Germline CDR1 reads SGHKS; CDR2 reads YYEKEE (reference sequence). This CDR3 is 17 amino acids long. The DNA for the CDR3 is TGTGCCAGCAGCCATACACCAGAGGCTGGCAGCAATCAGCCCCAGCATTTT. This gives the protein CASSHTPEAGSNQPQHF.

The chain is built from TRBV3-1 (or the pseudogene TRBV3-2) and TRBJ2-4; 7 positions agree with TRBD2. The CDR3 runs 15 residues. Trimming removed 6 bases from V and 0 bases from J; junction bases left unmatched: 5. Germline assignment: CDR1 LGHDT and CDR2 YNNKEL (reference sequence). In nucleotides, the CDR3 is TGTGCCAGCAGTCTCTTAGCGGGAGCCAAAAACATTCAGTACTTC. It encodes CASSLLAGAKNIQYF.

The V and J genes are TRBV7-8 and TRBJ2-5, with D tentatively TRBD1 (6 bases). The ends were cut back, 2 bases at V and 5 bases at J, with 9 bases in the middle. CDR3 length equals 13 residues. Germline V gene sequence: CDR1 SGHVS, CDR2 FQNEAQ. CDR3 sequence (DNA): TGTGCCAGCAGCTTACCAAGGGGGGAGACCCAGTACTTC. Translated: CASSLPRGETQYF.

V and J are TRBV7-2 and TRBJ1-5, with a possible D match to TRBD1 (6 bases). CDR3 length equals 14 residues. The germline V gene encodes CDR1 SGHTA and CDR2 FQGNSA. Trimming stripped 3 bases from V and 7 bases from J, with 13 bases between. The CDR3 reads CASSLQGYGQPQHF. The CDR3 nucleotides are TGTGCCAGCAGCTTGCAGGGGTACGGACAGCCCCAGCATTTT.

V and J are TRBV7-2 and TRBJ2-1; a weak D match, TRBD2 (6 bases). CDR1 is SGHTA and CDR2 is FQGNSA in the germline V gene. The CDR3 covers 15 residues. Deletions cut 2 bases from V and 6 bases from J, with 14 bases between. DNA of the CDR3: TGTGCCAGCAGCTTAAGGACGCCCGGGAGCAATGAGCAGTTCTTC. As protein: CASSLRTPGSNEQFF.

V usage is TRBV14 and J usage is TRBJ1-1; a possible D gene is TRBD1 (6 bases). This CDR3 has 15 residues. Trimming stripped 7 bases from V and 0 bases from J, with 15 bases between. The germline CDR1 and CDR2 sequences are SGHDN and FVKESK. The CDR3 here is CASTPTRGLNTEAFF. CDR3 in DNA: TGTGCCAGCACCCCGACCAGGGGACTGAACACTGAAGCTTTCTTT.

As DNA, the CDR3 is TGCAGCGTCGATACAGGGGGCACCGGGGAGCTGTTTTTT. Its translation: CSVDTGGTGELFF. V is TRBV29-1 and J is TRBJ2-2; 8 bases are a match to TRBD1. Germline assignment: CDR1 SQVTM and CDR2 ANQGSEA. The CDR3 runs to 13 residues. After removal of 6 bases from V and 4 bases from J, the junction contained 4 bases not matched to a gene.

This chain links TRBV18 with TRBJ2-1, with TRBD2 identical over 11 bases. Germline V gene lookup returns CDR1 KGHSH and CDR2 LQKENI. There are 17 residues in the CDR3. The junction had 11 bases not matched to a gene; V was cut back by 4 bases and J by 6 bases. In nucleotides, the CDR3 is TGTGCCAGCTCACGCTTAACGTATGGGACTAGCGGCAATGAGCAGTTCTTC. This codes for CASSRLTYGTSGNEQFF. The whole variable domain, remainder taken from reference TRBV18 and TRBJ2-1, is NAGVMQNPRHLVRRRGQEARLRCSPMKGHSHVYWYRQLPEEGLKFMVYLQKENIIDESGMPKERFSAEFPKEGPSILRIQQVVRGDSAAYFCASSRLTYGTSGNEQFFGPGTRLTVL.

The sample holds a few counts of this clone. The chain uses TRBV2 and TRBJ2-7; TRBD2 matches at 12 bases. CDR1 is SNHLY and CDR2 is FYNNEI in the germline V gene. The CDR3 length is 14 residues. Trimming took 1 base from V and 5 from J; bases not matched to a gene: 0. The CDR3 region is CASSEGLAGDEQYF. CDR3 bases: TGTGCCAGCAGTGAAGGACTAGCGGGAGACGAGCAGTACTTC. Drawing the rest from reference TRBV2 and TRBJ2-7, the complete variable domain is EPEVTQTPSHQVTQMGQEVILRCVPISNHLYFYWYRQILGQKVEFLVSFYNNEISEKSEIFDDQFSVERPDGSNFTLKIRSTKLEDSAMYFCASSEGLAGDEQYFGPGTRLTVT.